This T cell receptor beta chain originates from a study of T cell clones after liver transplantation. Looking at the study overall: Post-transplant blood was tracked for graft-donor-reactive T cell clones identified in a pre-transplant mixed lymphocyte reaction. Study-wide results and limits: Post-transplant, graft-donor-reactive CD4 TCRbeta sequences in blood dropped significantly in most of the 8 subjects. Graft donor-reactive T cells may have migrated into the graft rather than being deleted.

The table came from immunoSEQ multiplex PCR; TCRdb's copy has only in-frame clones and leaves some out. The sample lists approximately 19,000 clones; 65% to 85% were seen once. To note about this clone: As yet, its antigen is unknown.

The CDR3 is 11 residues long. The germline V gene has CDR1 DFQATT and CDR2 SNEGSKA (reference sequence). V was trimmed by 5 bases and J by 0 bases, leaving 4 bases between them. The chain uses TRBV20-1 and TRBJ1-1; no clear D gene. This sample comprised CD8+ T cells from blood, obtained 48 months after liver transplant. This clonotype originated in a human patient who received a liver transplant. Some T cells may be transferred from the graft donor. In nucleotides, the CDR3 is TGCAGTGCTGGTTTGAACACTGAAGCTTTCTTT. Translating gives CSAGLNTEAFF.